Described below is a single T cell receptor (beta chain) sequence and its context. The antigen is unknown. The sample originates from a study of a mutant IDH1 vaccine in newly diagnosed glioma. Study in general: Patients received eight vaccinations in weeks 1, 3, 5, 7, 11, 15, 19, 23. Following radiotherapy alone, or alongside temozolomide cycles, vaccination was started after an interval of 4-6 weeks. Patients arrived already treated with radiotherapy, temozolomide, or both, most having had both.

The table came from immunoSEQ multiplex PCR; TCRdb's copy has only in-frame clones and leaves some out. The data contain under 85,000 clones, about 85% of them singletons. With 6 bases clipped from V and 1 base from J, the junction kept 1 base outside the gene matches. CDR1 and CDR2 (germline): MNHNS, SASEGT. The CDR3 is 14 amino acids. The study, taken as a whole, reports: Shifts in the top peripheral T cell clonotypes seemed unrelated to pseudoprogression.

Noted time point: week 23, last vaccination. The study gave 300 ug of mutant IDH1 20-mer peptide per vaccine dose, with topical imiquimod. V and J are TRBV6-1 and TRBJ2-3; 10 positions match TRBD2. This TCR came from a woman between 50 and 59 years old with glioma. The sequencing used PBMCs, collected from a glioma patient whose treatment included an IDH1 peptide vaccine. The CDR3 DNA is TGTGCCAGCAGCGGACTAGCGGGCACAGATACGCAGTATTTT. This codes for CASSGLAGTDTQYF.